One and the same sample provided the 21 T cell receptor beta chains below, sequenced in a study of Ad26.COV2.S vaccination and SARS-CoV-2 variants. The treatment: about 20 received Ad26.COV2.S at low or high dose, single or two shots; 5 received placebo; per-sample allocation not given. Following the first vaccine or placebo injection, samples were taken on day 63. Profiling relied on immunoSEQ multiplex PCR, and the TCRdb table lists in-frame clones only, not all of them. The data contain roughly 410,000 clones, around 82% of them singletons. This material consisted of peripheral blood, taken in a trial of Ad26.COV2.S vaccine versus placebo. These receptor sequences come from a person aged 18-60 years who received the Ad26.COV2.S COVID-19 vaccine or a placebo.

The CDR3 reads CASSPRDPNTGELFF. Written as DNA, the CDR3 is TGTGCCAGCTCACCCCGGGACCCGAACACCGGGGAGCTGTTTTTT. V and J are TRBV18 and TRBJ2-2; D may correspond to TRBD1 or TRBD2 (5 bases each). Trimming removed 3 bases from V and 0 bases from J, with 8 bases in between. The germline CDR1 and CDR2 sequences are KGHSH and LQKENI. This CDR3 is built from 15 residues.

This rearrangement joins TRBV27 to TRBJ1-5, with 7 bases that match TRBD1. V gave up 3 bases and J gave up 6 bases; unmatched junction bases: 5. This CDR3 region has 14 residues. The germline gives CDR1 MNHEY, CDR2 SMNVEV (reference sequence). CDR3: CASSFEGGSQPQHF. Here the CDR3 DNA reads TGTGCCAGCAGTTTTGAAGGGGGCAGTCAGCCCCAGCATTTT.

CDR3 amino acids: CASSRFTGAANIILFF. CDR3 bases: TGTGCCAGCAGCCGTTTCACAGGGGCCGCTAATATCATACTGTTTTTT. The rearrangement joins TRBV3-1 (or the pseudogene TRBV3-2) to TRBJ1-4, with 7 bases matching TRBD1. Looked up from germline, CDR1 is LGHDT and CDR2 is YNNKEL (reference sequence). After removal of 4 bases from V and 13 bases from J, the junction contained 18 bases not matched to a gene. The CDR3 runs to 16 residues.

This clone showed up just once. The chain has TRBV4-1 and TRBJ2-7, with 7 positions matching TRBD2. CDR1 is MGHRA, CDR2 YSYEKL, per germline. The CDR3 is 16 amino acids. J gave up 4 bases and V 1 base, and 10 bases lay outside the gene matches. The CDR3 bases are TGCGCCAGCAGCCAAGCCCCTACAGCGGGAAATTACGAGCAGTACTTC. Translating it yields CASSQAPTAGNYEQYF.

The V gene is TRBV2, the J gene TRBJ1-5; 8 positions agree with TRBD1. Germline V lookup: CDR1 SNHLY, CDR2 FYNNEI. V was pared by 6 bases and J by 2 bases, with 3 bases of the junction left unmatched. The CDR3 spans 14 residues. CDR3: CASSAQGGNQPQHF. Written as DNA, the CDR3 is TGTGCCAGCAGCGCACAGGGGGGCAATCAGCCCCAGCATTTT.

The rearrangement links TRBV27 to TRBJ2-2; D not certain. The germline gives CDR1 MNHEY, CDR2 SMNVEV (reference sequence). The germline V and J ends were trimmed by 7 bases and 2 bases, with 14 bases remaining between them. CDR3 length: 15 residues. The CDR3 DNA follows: TGTGCCAGCACCTCGGGCTCATCCAACACCGGGGAGCTGTTTTTT. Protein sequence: CASTSGSSNTGELFF.

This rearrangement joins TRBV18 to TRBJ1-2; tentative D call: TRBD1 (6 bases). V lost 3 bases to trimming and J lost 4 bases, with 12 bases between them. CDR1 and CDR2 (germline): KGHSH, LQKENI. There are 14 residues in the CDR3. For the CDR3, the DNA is TGTGCCAGCTCACCTGGACGGACAGCCTATGGCTACACCTTC. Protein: CASSPGRTAYGYTF.

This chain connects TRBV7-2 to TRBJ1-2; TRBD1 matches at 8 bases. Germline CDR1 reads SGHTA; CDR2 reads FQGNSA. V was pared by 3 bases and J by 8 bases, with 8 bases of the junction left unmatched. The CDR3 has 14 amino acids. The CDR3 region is CASSFGTGSYGYTF. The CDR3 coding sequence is TGTGCCAGCAGCTTCGGGACAGGTTCTTACGGCTACACCTTC. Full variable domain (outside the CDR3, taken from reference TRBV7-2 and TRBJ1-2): GAGVSQSPSNKVTEKGKDVELRCDPISGHTALYWYRQSLGQGLEFLIYFQGNSAPDKSGLPSDRFSAERTGGSVSTLTIQRTQQEDSAVYLCASSFGTGSYGYTFGSGTRLTVV.

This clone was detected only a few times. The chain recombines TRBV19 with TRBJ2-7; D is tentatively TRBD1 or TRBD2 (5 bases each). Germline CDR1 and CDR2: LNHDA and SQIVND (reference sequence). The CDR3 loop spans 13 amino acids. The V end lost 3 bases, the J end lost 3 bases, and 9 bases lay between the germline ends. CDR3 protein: CASSIKRGYEQYF. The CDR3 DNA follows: TGTGCCAGTAGTATCAAGAGGGGCTACGAGCAGTACTTC.

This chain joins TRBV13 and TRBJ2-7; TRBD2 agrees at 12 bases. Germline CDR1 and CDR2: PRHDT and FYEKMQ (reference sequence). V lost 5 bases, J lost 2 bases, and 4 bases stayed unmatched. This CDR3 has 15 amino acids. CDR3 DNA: TGTGCCAGCAGCAATGGACTAGCGGGGACCTACGAGCAGTACTTC. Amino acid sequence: CASSNGLAGTYEQYF.

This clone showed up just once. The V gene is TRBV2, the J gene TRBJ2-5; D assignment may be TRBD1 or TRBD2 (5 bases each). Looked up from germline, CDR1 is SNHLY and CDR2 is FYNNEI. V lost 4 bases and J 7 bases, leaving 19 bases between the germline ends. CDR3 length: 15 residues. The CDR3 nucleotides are TGTGCCAGCAGTGGTGCAGGGCGGGTGGTTGGGACCCAGTACTTC. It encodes CASSGAGRVVGTQYF.

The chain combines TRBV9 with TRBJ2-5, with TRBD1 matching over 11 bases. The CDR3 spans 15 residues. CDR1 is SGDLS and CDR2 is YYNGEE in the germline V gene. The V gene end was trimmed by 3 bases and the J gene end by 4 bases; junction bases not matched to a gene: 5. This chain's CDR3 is CASSARDRGLETQYF. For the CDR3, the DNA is TGTGCCAGCAGCGCCCGGGACAGGGGGTTAGAGACCCAGTACTTC.

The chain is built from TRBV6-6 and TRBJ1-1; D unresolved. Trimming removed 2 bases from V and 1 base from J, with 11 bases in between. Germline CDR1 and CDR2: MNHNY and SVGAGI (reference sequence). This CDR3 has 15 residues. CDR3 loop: CASSYPSGGNTEAFF. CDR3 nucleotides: TGTGCCAGCAGTTACCCGAGTGGCGGGAACACTGAAGCTTTCTTT.

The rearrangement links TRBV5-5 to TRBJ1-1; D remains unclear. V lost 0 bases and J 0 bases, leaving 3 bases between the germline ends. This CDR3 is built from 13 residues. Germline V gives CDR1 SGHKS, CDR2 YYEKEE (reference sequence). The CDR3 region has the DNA TGTGCCAGCAGCTTGGGGGTGAACACTGAAGCTTTCTTT. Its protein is CASSLGVNTEAFF.

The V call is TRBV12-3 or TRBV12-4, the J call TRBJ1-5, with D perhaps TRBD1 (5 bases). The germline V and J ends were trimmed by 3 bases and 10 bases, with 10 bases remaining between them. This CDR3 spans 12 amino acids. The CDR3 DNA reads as TGTGCCAGCAGTTTTTGGGGGGGTCCCCAGCATTTT. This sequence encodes CASSFWGGPQHF.

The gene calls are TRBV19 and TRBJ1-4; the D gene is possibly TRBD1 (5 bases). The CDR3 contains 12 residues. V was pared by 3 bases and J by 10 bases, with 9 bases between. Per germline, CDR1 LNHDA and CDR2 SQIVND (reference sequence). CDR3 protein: CASSMTEGKLFF. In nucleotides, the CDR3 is TGTGCCAGTAGTATGACAGAGGGAAAACTGTTTTTT.

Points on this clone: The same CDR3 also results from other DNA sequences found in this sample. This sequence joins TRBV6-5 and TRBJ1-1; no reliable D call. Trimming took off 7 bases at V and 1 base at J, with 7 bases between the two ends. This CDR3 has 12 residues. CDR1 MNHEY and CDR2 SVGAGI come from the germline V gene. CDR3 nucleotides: TGTGCCAGCAAAACGGGGAACACTGAAGCTTTCTTT. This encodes CASKTGNTEAFF.

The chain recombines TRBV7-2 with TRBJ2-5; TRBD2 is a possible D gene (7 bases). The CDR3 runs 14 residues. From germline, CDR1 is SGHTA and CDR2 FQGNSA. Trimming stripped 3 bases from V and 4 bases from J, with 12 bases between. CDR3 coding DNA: TGTGCCAGCAGCTTTGGGGGGGCGAGAGAGACCCAGTACTTC. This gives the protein CASSFGGARETQYF.

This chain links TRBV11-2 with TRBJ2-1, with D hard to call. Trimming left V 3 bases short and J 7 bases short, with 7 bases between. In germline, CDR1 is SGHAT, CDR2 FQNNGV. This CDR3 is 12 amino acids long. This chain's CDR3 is CASSFPGNEQFF. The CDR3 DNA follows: TGTGCCAGCAGCTTCCCCGGGAATGAGCAGTTCTTC.

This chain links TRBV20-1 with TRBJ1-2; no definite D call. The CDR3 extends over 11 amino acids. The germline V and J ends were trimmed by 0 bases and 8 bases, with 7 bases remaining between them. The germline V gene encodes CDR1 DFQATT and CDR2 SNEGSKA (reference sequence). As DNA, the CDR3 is TGCAGTGCTAGAGATGCCGGCGGCTACACCTTC. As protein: CSARDAGGYTF.

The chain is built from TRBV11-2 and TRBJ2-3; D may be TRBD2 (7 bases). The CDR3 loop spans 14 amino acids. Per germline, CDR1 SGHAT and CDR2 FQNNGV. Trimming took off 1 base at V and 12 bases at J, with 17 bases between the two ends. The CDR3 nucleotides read TGTGCCAGCAGCTTAGGGGGGGGCGCGTCGTCTCAGTATTTT. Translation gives CASSLGGGASSQYF.